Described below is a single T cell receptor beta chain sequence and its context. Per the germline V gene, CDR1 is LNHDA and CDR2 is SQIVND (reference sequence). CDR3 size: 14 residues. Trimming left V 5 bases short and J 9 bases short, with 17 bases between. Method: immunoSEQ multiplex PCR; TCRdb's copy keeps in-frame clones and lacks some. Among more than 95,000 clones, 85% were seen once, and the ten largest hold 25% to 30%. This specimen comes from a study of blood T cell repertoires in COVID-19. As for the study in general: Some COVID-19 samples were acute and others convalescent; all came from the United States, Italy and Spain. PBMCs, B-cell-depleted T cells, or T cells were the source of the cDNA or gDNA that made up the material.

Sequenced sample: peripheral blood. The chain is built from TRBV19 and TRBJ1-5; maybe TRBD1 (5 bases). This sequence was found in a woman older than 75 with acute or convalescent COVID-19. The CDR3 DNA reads TGTGCCAGTAGTCCCGGGACTCGAAACGTGCCCCAGCATTTT. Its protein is CASSPGTRNVPQHF.